Presented here are 20 T cell receptor beta chains from one specimen sequenced in a study of T cells after yellow fever vaccination. TCRdb used MiXCR to reprocess the 5' RACE reads, holding one entry per CDR3 protein. In the table there are approximately 610,000 distinct CDR3 sequences, roughly a sixth of which are singletons. The sequencing used PBMCs, collected about 5 days after the first yellow fever vaccination. The source is a young man who received the YFV17D yellow fever vaccine.

The chain has TRBV7-8 and TRBJ1-4; 9 positions agree with TRBD1. Germline V lookup: CDR1 SGHVS, CDR2 FQNEAQ. J gave up 11 bases and V 4 bases, and 11 bases lay outside the gene matches. CDR3 length equals 15 residues. The chain's CDR3 is CASSYIGDRDSKLFF. CDR3 bases: TGTGCCAGCAGCTATATCGGGGACAGGGATAGCAAACTGTTTTTT.

This clonotype has just a few counts. This chain joins TRBV5-1 and TRBJ1-1; the D is unclear. Germline V lookup: CDR1 SGHRS, CDR2 YFSETQ. CDR3 length equals 13 residues. Trimming cost V 7 bases and J 1 base, with 11 bases left between them. The DNA for the CDR3 is TGCGCCAGCTGTGTTGAGGCGAACACTGAAGCTTTCTTT. The encoded protein is CASCVEANTEAFF.

The chain recombines TRBV4-3 with TRBJ1-1; no definite D call. This CDR3 is 15 amino acids long. V was shortened by 0 bases and J by 1 base, with 9 bases between the two germline ends. Germline values: CDR1 LGHNA, CDR2 YSLEER. DNA for the CDR3: TGCGCCAGCAGCCAAGACCAGGCTGGGAACACTGAAGCTTTCTTT. Its protein product is CASSQDQAGNTEAFF.

In its sample, this clonotype was seen a few times. This CDR3 is CASSQSTGPYLSYEQYV. In nucleotides, the CDR3 is TGCGCCAGCAGTCAATCGACAGGGCCATACCTCTCCTACGAGCAGTACGTC. This chain connects TRBV23-1 to TRBJ2-7, with 7 nucleotides matching TRBD1. TRBV23-1 is filed as an ORF, its function uncertain. This CDR3 is 17 amino acids long. V dropped 0 bases and J dropped 0; count of bases not matched to a gene: 8.

The chain uses TRBV14 and TRBJ2-5, with 8 bases fitting TRBD2. The V gene's germline CDR1 is SGHDN and CDR2 FVKESK. This CDR3 spans 17 amino acids. V shed 0 bases, J shed 5 bases, and the junction held 11 bases outside the gene matches. Written as DNA, the CDR3 is TGTGCCAGCAGCCAAGAGAAAGCGGGGGTGCGTTCGGAGACCCAGTACTTC. Translating it yields CASSQEKAGVRSETQYF.

This clonotype has more than one count but fewer than ten. This chain links TRBV19 with TRBJ2-6, with a weak D call TRBD2 (5 bases). This CDR3 has 14 residues. Germline-derived CDR1 and CDR2 are LNHDA and SQIVND (reference sequence). The ends were cut back, 2 bases at V and 15 bases at J, with 17 bases in the middle. CDR3 sequence: CASSIPPGTISLTF. The DNA for the CDR3 is TGTGCCAGTAGTATACCCCCGGGAACCATTAGCCTGACTTTC.

This clonotype was seen a few times. This sequence joins TRBV18 and TRBJ1-2; D remains unclear. With 6 bases removed from V and 3 bases from J, the gap between germline ends came to 8 bases. Germline loops: CDR1 KGHSH, CDR2 LQKENI. There are 12 residues in the CDR3. CDR3 nucleotide sequence: TGTGCCAGCTCCGACGCACACTATGGCTACACCTTC. As protein: CASSDAHYGYTF.

The chain carries TRBV7-9 and TRBJ2-1; D gene ambiguous. The V end was cut by 0 bases, the J end by 9 bases, with 6 bases between. Germline loops: CDR1 SEHNR, CDR2 FQNEAQ (reference sequence). The CDR3 extends over 12 amino acids. The chain's CDR3 is CASSLAVGEQFF. CDR3 in DNA: TGTGCCAGCAGCTTAGCTGTCGGTGAGCAGTTCTTC.

The V call is TRBV6-6, the J call TRBJ2-2; tentatively, D is TRBD2 (5 bases). Germline V gives CDR1 MNHNY, CDR2 SVGAGI (reference sequence). The V gene lost 10 bases and the J gene lost 5 bases, with 11 bases spanning the gap. The CDR3 runs to 12 residues. CDR3 in DNA: TGTGCCATCTTCGGGGTAACCGGGGAGCTGTTTTTT. Translation gives CAIFGVTGELFF.

The chain links TRBV28 to TRBJ2-5, with 9 bases fitting TRBD1. V shed 6 bases, J shed 1 base, and the junction held 12 bases outside the gene matches. The CDR3 runs 17 residues. The germline gives CDR1 MDHEN, CDR2 SYDVKM. The CDR3 DNA reads as TGTGCCAGCAGCCAAATCGGGGACAGGGTGGTCCAAGAGACCCAGTACTTC. The encoded protein is CASSQIGDRVVQETQYF.

This clonotype was observed a few times. The chain links TRBV6-2 or TRBV6-3 to TRBJ2-5; maybe TRBD2 (6 bases). Germline-derived CDR1 and CDR2 are MNHEY and SVGEGT. This CDR3 comprises 17 residues. Trimming pared 4 bases from V and 5 bases from J, leaving 23 bases between. For the CDR3, the DNA is TGTGCCAGCAGTTCGGCCAGGACTAAAATAACTGGGGAGACCCAGTACTTC. Its translation is CASSSARTKITGETQYF.

At least ten counts were recorded for this clonotype. The chain uses TRBV7-2 and TRBJ2-2, with 7 bases identical to TRBD2. J gave up 1 base and V 3 bases, and 2 bases lay outside the gene matches. From germline, CDR1 is SGHTA and CDR2 FQGNSA. The CDR3 is made up of 15 amino acids. The CDR3 nucleotides are TGTGCCAGCAGCTTCAAGCGGGGGAACACCGGGGAGCTGTTTTTT. This gives the protein CASSFKRGNTGELFF. Full variable domain (outside the CDR3, taken from reference TRBV7-2 and TRBJ2-2): GAGVSQSPSNKVTEKGKDVELRCDPISGHTALYWYRQSLGQGLEFLIYFQGNSAPDKSGLPSDRFSAERTGGSVSTLTIQRTQQEDSAVYLCASSFKRGNTGELFFGEGSRLTVL.

This clonotype was observed a handful of times. V gene TRBV6-1 combines with J gene TRBJ1-4; a weak D match, TRBD1 (6 bases). CDR1 and CDR2 (germline): MNHNS, SASEGT. Trimming removed 6 bases from V and 8 bases from J, with 22 bases in between. The CDR3 contains 16 residues. In nucleotides, the CDR3 is TGTGCCAGCAGGACGACTTACAGGGAGGTGCGGGAAAAACTGTTTTTT. It translates to CASRTTYREVREKLFF.

This clonotype was found many times. The rearrangement joins TRBV7-9 to TRBJ1-2; possibly TRBD1 for D (5 bases). The V gene's germline CDR1 is SEHNR and CDR2 FQNEAQ (reference sequence). This CDR3 region has 14 residues. V lost 1 base and J 7 bases, leaving 13 bases between the germline ends. Here the CDR3 DNA reads TGTGCCAGCAGCTTAGACCCAGGGACGGGTGGCTACACCTTC. This translates into CASSLDPGTGGYTF.

In its sample, this clonotype was seen a few times. The chain links TRBV7-8 to TRBJ1-1; TRBD1 agrees at 8 bases. The CDR3 extends over 14 amino acids. Germline V gene lookup returns CDR1 SGHVS and CDR2 FQNEAQ. The V segment lost 5 bases and the J segment 5 bases; nucleotides outside the gene matches: 7. CDR3 DNA sequence: TGTGCCAGCAGCACGCAGGGGGCCGGGACTGAAGCTTTCTTT. It codes for CASSTQGAGTEAFF.

The V call is TRBV9, the J call TRBJ1-4, with D hard to call. Germline V gene lookup returns CDR1 SGDLS and CDR2 YYNGEE. The CDR3 loop spans 17 amino acids. V was shortened by 0 bases and J by 2 bases, with 14 bases between the two germline ends. As DNA, the CDR3 is TGTGCCAGCAGCGTAGATGATGGGGTTGCGACTAATGAAAAACTGTTTTTT. The encoded protein is CASSVDDGVATNEKLFF.

The V call is TRBV4-1, the J call TRBJ2-5, with D perhaps TRBD1 (6 bases). Germline values: CDR1 MGHRA, CDR2 YSYEKL. Trimming pared 3 bases from V and 3 bases from J, leaving 11 bases between. The CDR3 has 14 residues. As DNA, the CDR3 is TGCGCCAGCAGCCACCCCGACAGGAAAGAGACCCAGTACTTC. Translating it yields CASSHPDRKETQYF.

This clonotype has just a few counts. V gene TRBV19 combines with J gene TRBJ2-5, with D possibly matching TRBD2 (5 bases). From germline, CDR1 is LNHDA and CDR2 SQIVND (reference sequence). CDR3 length: 15 amino acids. V lost 0 bases and J lost 2, with 10 bases in between. In DNA, the CDR3 is TGTGCCAGTAGTATAGACGGACTGGGACAAGAGACCCAGTACTTC. Translating it yields CASSIDGLGQETQYF.

The chain has TRBV7-2 and TRBJ1-1; D unresolved. From germline, CDR1 is SGHTA and CDR2 FQGNSA. The CDR3 runs 13 residues. V was clipped by 3 bases and J by 0 bases, with 5 bases between them. This CDR3 is CASSFYMNTEAFF. In DNA, the CDR3 is TGTGCCAGCAGCTTTTATATGAACACTGAAGCTTTCTTT.

The gene calls are TRBV27 and TRBJ2-5, with TRBD1 matching over 8 bases. The CDR3 sequence is 17 residues long. Germline V gene data show CDR1 as MNHEY and CDR2 as SMNVEV (reference sequence). J gave up 2 bases and V 5 bases, and 13 bases lay outside the gene matches. In DNA, the CDR3 is TGTGCCAGCAGTCATAGGACAGGGATCACCATACAAGAGACCCAGTACTTC. It translates to CASSHRTGITIQETQYF.